Following are 26 T cell receptor beta chains from one sample sequenced in a study of metastatic and nonmetastatic thyroid tumors. TCRdb recomputed clones from the PCR reads via MiXCR. The sample holds under 50,000 clones, about 20% seen once. All patients were untreated before thyroid surgery. Sequenced: blood. The origin of the receptors is a male donor with papillary thyroid cancer or a benign thyroid nodule (not recorded which). Some clones in this sample may be carry-over from other donors' samples.

On this clone itself: Since the CDR3 does not end with the conserved phenylalanine or tryptophan, this likely comes from a read error. V and J are TRBV20-1 and TRBJ2-1; 8 positions agree with TRBD2. From germline, CDR1 is DFQATT and CDR2 SNEGSKA (reference sequence). The CDR3 is 14 residues long. In DNA, the CDR3 is TGCACTGCTAGCGTAGCGGGGCGATACAATGAGCAGTTCATC. It encodes CTASVAGRYNEQFI.

The chain recombines TRBV6-1 with TRBJ2-1; perhaps TRBD1 as D (5 bases). Trimming stripped 8 bases from V and 7 bases from J, with 21 bases between. Germline lookup yields CDR1 MNHNS and CDR2 SASEGT. The CDR3 consists of 15 residues. In DNA, the CDR3 is TGTGCCAGCTCCCCGGAGTCTGGAGCAGGGAATGAGCAGTTCTTC. As protein: CASSPESGAGNEQFF.

This clone was seen repeatedly, ten times or more. The rearrangement links TRBV18 to TRBJ2-2, with 9 bases matching TRBD1. This CDR3 is built from 16 residues. CDR1 KGHSH and CDR2 LQKENI come from the germline V gene. The V and J ends lost 6 bases and 3 bases, in that order; junction bases with no gene match: 8. The CDR3 DNA reads as TGTGCCAGCTCGTCCGGGACAGGGATAGACACCGGGGAGCTGTTTTTT. Amino acids: CASSSGTGIDTGELFF.

Remarks on this clone: A single base separates this from a much larger clone, so it may be a read error. In DNA form, the CDR3 reads TGTGCCAGCAGCAAGATTTTGTTGGGCGGTGAGCAGTTCTTC. This sequence encodes CASSKILLGGEQFF. This sequence joins TRBV5-6 and TRBJ2-1, with D unresolved. CDR3 length: 14 amino acids. In germline, CDR1 is SGHDT, CDR2 YYEEEE. V lost 4 bases and J lost 9, with 17 bases in between.

This clone was seen a handful of times. J is TRBJ2-7 and V is TRBV28; 8 bases align to TRBD1. The germline CDR1 and CDR2 sequences are MDHEN and SYDVKM. Trimming at V came to 7 bases and at J to 3 bases, leaving 17 bases not matched to a gene. This CDR3 is built from 17 residues. The CDR3 sequence is CASTTPSVQGALYEQYF. The CDR3 DNA follows: TGTGCCAGCACCACTCCGTCGGTGCAGGGGGCTCTCTACGAGCAGTACTTC.

The chain carries TRBV5-1 and TRBJ2-3; D gene unclear. This CDR3 is built from 14 residues. Trimming shortened V by 0 bases and J by 2 bases, and 7 bases separated the two germline ends. Germline V gene data show CDR1 as SGHRS and CDR2 as YFSETQ. The CDR3 bases are TGCGCCAGCAGCTTGGACCCCCTCACAGATACGCAGTATTTT. It yields the protein CASSLDPLTDTQYF.

By share of the sample, this clone is medium-sized. The J gene is TRBJ1-6, the V gene TRBV2; 9 bases are a match to TRBD1. The CDR3 has 15 residues. Per germline, CDR1 SNHLY and CDR2 FYNNEI. V shed 5 bases and J 10 bases; nucleotides not matched to a gene: 9. Written as DNA, the CDR3 is TGTGCCAGCAGTCCGGGGGGGGACAGGGACTCACCCCTCCACTTT. Translation gives CASSPGGDRDSPLHF. The complete variable domain, with remaining parts taken from reference TRBV2 and TRBJ1-6, reads EPEVTQTPSHQVTQMGQEVILRCVPISNHLYFYWYRQILGQKVEFLVSFYNNEISEKSEIFDDQFSVERPDGSNFTLKIRSTKLEDSAMYFCASSPGGDRDSPLHFGNGTRLTVT.

The rearrangement uses TRBV5-4 and TRBJ2-5, with a tentative D call TRBD2 (5 bases). CDR3 length: 14 residues. V shed 4 bases and J shed 1 base, with 11 bases lying between them. Germline V gene data show CDR1 as SGHNT and CDR2 as YYREEE (reference sequence). The CDR3 DNA sequence: TGTGCCAGCAGCCGAGAGCTAGCCCAAGAGACCCAGTACTTC. Encoded protein: CASSRELAQETQYF. Drawing the rest from reference TRBV5-4 and TRBJ2-5, the complete variable domain is ETGVTQSPTHLIKTRGQQVTLRCSSQSGHNTVSWYQQALGQGPQFIFQYYREEENGRGNFPPRFSGLQFPNYSSELNVNALELDDSALYLCASSRELAQETQYFGPGTRLLVL.

V usage is TRBV2 and J usage is TRBJ1-2; the match to TRBD1 covers 7 bases. The V segment lost 4 bases and the J segment 3 bases; nucleotides outside the gene matches: 2. This CDR3 comprises 13 residues. Per germline, CDR1 SNHLY and CDR2 FYNNEI. CDR3 sequence: CASSAGGDYGYTF. CDR3 bases: TGTGCCAGCAGTGCAGGGGGAGACTATGGCTACACCTTC.

CDR3 DNA sequence: TGTGCCATCAGTGAGTCGATCGGCTCTGGCCAAAACATTCAGTACTTC. Translated, it gives CAISESIGSGQNIQYF. V and J are TRBV10-3 and TRBJ2-4, with unresolved D. Germline CDR1 and CDR2: ENHRY and SYGVKD. V lost 0 bases, J lost 5 bases, and 14 bases lay in between. This CDR3 has 16 residues.

This clone was seen at least ten times. This sequence joins TRBV10-3 and TRBJ2-7, with D perhaps assigned TRBD1 or TRBD2 (6 bases each). Germline V lookup: CDR1 ENHRY, CDR2 SYGVKD. This CDR3 is 16 amino acids long. The V end lost 8 bases, the J end lost 1 base, and 21 bases lay between the germline ends. The CDR3 is CAISTIRGTRSYEQYF. CDR3 nucleotide sequence: TGTGCCATCTCGACAATTCGGGGGACAAGGTCCTACGAGCAGTACTTC.

This clone was observed at least ten times. The genes are TRBV19 and TRBJ1-3; no reliable D call. Germline assignment: CDR1 LNHDA and CDR2 SQIVND (reference sequence). Trimming stripped 0 bases from V and 2 bases from J, with 8 bases between. There are 15 residues in the CDR3. The CDR3 spells CASSIDQSPGNTIYF. DNA for the CDR3: TGTGCCAGTAGTATAGATCAAAGTCCTGGAAACACCATATATTTT.

For this clone: This CDR3 fails to terminate in the conserved phenylalanine or tryptophan, so it likely reflects a read error. The CDR3 coding sequence is TGTGCCAGCAGCAACCTACGGACAGGGGACAGTGGGGATGGCTACACCATC. Translated, it gives CASSNLRTGDSGDGYTI. The chain uses TRBV6-1 and TRBJ1-2; 9 bases match TRBD1. The junction had 17 bases not matched to a gene; V was cut back by 6 bases and J by 6 bases. Germline CDR1 reads MNHNS; CDR2 reads SASEGT. The CDR3 spans 17 residues.

The chain employs TRBV30 and TRBJ2-7, with no clear D. CDR1 and CDR2 from the germline V gene are GTSNPN and SVGIG (reference sequence). The V end lost 4 bases, the J end lost 6 bases, and 22 bases lay between the germline ends. The CDR3 covers 15 residues. The DNA for the CDR3 is TGTGCCTGGAATAGAGGTGTGGGGTTCCGCGGCGAGCAGTACTTC. This sequence encodes CAWNRGVGFRGEQYF.

This clone showed up many times. This sequence joins TRBV6-1 and TRBJ1-5, with a tentative D call TRBD1 (5 bases). The V gene's germline CDR1 is MNHNS and CDR2 SASEGT. V was trimmed by 6 bases and J by 4 bases, leaving 13 bases between them. This CDR3 is built from 14 residues. The CDR3 DNA is TGTGCCAGCAGACAAGGACACCAAAATCAGCCCCAGCATTTT. Its translation is CASRQGHQNQPQHF.

The sample holds many counts of this clone. The V gene is TRBV25-1, the J gene TRBJ1-4; 9 nucleotides agree with TRBD1. The CDR3 contains 17 residues. Germline V gives CDR1 MGHDK, CDR2 SYGVNS. J gave up 5 bases and V 1 base, and 8 bases lay outside the gene matches. CDR3 in DNA: TGTGCCAGCAGTGAATTGCGTTCGGACAGGGGAAATGAAAAACTGTTTTTT. This codes for CASSELRSDRGNEKLFF.

This clone was counted many times. This chain connects TRBV27 to TRBJ1-6, with D perhaps matching TRBD1 (6 bases). Trimming removed 6 bases from V and 12 bases from J, with 21 bases in between. The germline V gene has CDR1 MNHEY and CDR2 SMNVEV (reference sequence). The CDR3 consists of 15 residues. The CDR3 bases are TGTGCCAGCAGCCACTTAACAGGGAGTGTTGAACCCCTCCACTTT. Translation: CASSHLTGSVEPLHF.

This clone was counted a few times. Mismatch with germline at one junction end may stem from a read error. The chain is built from TRBV20-1 and TRBJ1-2; D gene uncertain. The CDR3 contains 8 residues. The germline gives CDR1 DFQATT, CDR2 SNEGSKA (reference sequence). The CDR3 loop reads CSATTSAF. The CDR3 nucleotides are TGCAGTGCTACGACTAGCGCCTTC.

Many counts were recorded for this clone. The CDR3: CASSLGGNSYGYTF. CDR3 DNA sequence: TGTGCCAGCAGTTTAGGGGGAAATAGCTATGGCTACACCTTC. This chain links TRBV28 with TRBJ1-2; TRBD1 might be the D (5 bases). V lost 2 bases and J 4 bases, leaving 11 bases between the germline ends. Germline CDR1 is MDHEN and CDR2 is SYDVKM. The CDR3 totals 14 residues.

This rearrangement joins TRBV20-1 to TRBJ2-3, with TRBD2 matching 9 bases. V shed 0 bases, J shed 4 bases, and the junction held 14 bases outside the gene matches. Germline CDR1 is DFQATT and CDR2 is SNEGSKA (reference sequence). This CDR3 is 18 amino acids long. CDR3 in DNA: TGCAGTGCTAGAGATCTAGGTAGGGTAGCGGGAGCGGCAGATACGCAGTATTTT. Protein product: CSARDLGRVAGAADTQYF.

This clone was observed at least ten times. The chain employs TRBV12-5 and TRBJ1-1; D remains unclear. Trimming removed 6 bases from V and 4 bases from J, with 6 bases in between. The germline CDR1 and CDR2 sequences are LGHNT and FRNRAP. The CDR3 sequence is 11 residues long. As DNA, the CDR3 is TGTGCTAGTGGCCTACGCACTGAAGCTTTCTTT. It yields the protein CASGLRTEAFF.

Many counts were recorded for this clone. The chain uses TRBV5-5 and TRBJ1-5, with D tentatively TRBD1 (6 bases). Trimming shortened V by 2 bases and J by 0 bases, and 12 bases separated the two germline ends. This CDR3 has 16 residues. CDR1 and CDR2 from the germline V gene are SGHKS and YYEKEE (reference sequence). The CDR3: CASSLRQAISNQPQHF. The CDR3 bases are TGTGCCAGCAGCTTAAGACAGGCGATTAGCAATCAGCCCCAGCATTTT.

The rearrangement links TRBV28 to TRBJ1-5; D is possibly TRBD1 (6 bases). Looked up from germline, CDR1 is MDHEN and CDR2 is SYDVKM. Trimming shortened V by 11 bases and J by 5 bases, and 13 bases separated the two germline ends. The CDR3 loop spans 12 amino acids. CDR3 amino acids: CASGDGHQPQHF. The CDR3 DNA is TGTGCCTCAGGGGATGGGCATCAGCCCCAGCATTTT.

With regard to this clone: One end of the junction does not line up with germline, which may come from a read error. This chain uses TRBV19 with TRBJ1-4; D not resolved. The CDR3 contains 15 residues. Germline CDR1 reads LNHDA; CDR2 reads SQIVND (reference sequence). The CDR3 DNA follows: TGTGCCAGTAAAATCTCGCATCCAACTAATGAAAAACCGTTTTTT. Translation gives CASKISHPTNEKPFF. The full variable domain, rest sourced from reference TRBV19 and TRBJ1-4, is DGGITQSPKYLFRKEGQNVTLSCEQNLNHDAMYWYRQDPGQGLRLIYYSQIVNDFQKGDIAEGYSVSREKKESFPLTVTSAQKNPTAFYLCASKISHPTNEKPFFGSGTQLSVL.

There are a few counts of this clone. The junction and the germline gene differ at one end; a read error may be behind it. V is TRBV28 and J is TRBJ2-7; D is uncertain. The CDR3 length is 15 residues. Per germline, CDR1 MDHEN and CDR2 SYDVKM. The CDR3 reads CASSLVWYTHYEHYF. DNA of the CDR3: TGTGCCAGCAGTTTAGTCTGGTACACCCACTACGAGCATTACTTC. Combining the CDR3 with reference TRBV28 and TRBJ2-7 gives the whole variable domain DVKVTQSSRYLVKRTGEKVFLECVQDMDHENMFWYRQDPGLGLRLIYFSYDVKMKEKGDIPEGYSVSREKKERFSLILESASTNQTSMYLCASSLVWYTHYEHYFGPGTRLTVT.

The chain combines TRBV30 with TRBJ2-7; D perhaps matches TRBD1 (6 bases). Per the germline V gene, CDR1 is GTSNPN and CDR2 is SVGIG (reference sequence). The ends were cut back, 0 bases at V and 3 bases at J, with 9 bases in the middle. The CDR3 length is 13 residues. The CDR3 coding sequence is TGTGCCTGGAGTGTGGGACAATTCTACGAGCAGTACTTC. Translated, it gives CAWSVGQFYEQYF.